This passage covers 6 T cell receptor beta chains from one sample sequenced in a study of beta chain features in type 1 diabetes. Their cognate antigens are unknown. Expressed TCRB transcripts were sequenced because the isolated RNA had all been reverse transcribed beforehand. TCRdb's table, derived via immunoSEQ multiplex PCR, lists solely in-frame clones and lacks some. In the table there are fewer than 400,000 clones, around 9.7% of which are singletons. General study findings and limits: TCRB CDR3s were moderately but significantly shorter in Type 1 diabetes patients in all four CD4+ subsets.

The sequencing input was central memory CD4+ T cells from blood. The receptors stem from a young man with type 1 diabetes.

The chain is built from TRBV20-1 and TRBJ1-2; D ambiguous. The CDR3 has 11 residues. The germline V gene has CDR1 DFQATT and CDR2 SNEGSKA (reference sequence). V lost 3 bases and J 6 bases, leaving 8 bases between the germline ends. DNA for the CDR3: TGCAGTGCTAGTGATGGAGATGGCTACACCTTC. Its protein is CSASDGDGYTF.

The chain links TRBV30 to TRBJ2-7, with D perhaps being TRBD1 or TRBD2 (5 bases each). CDR3 length equals 13 residues. The V and J ends lost 5 bases and 4 bases respectively, with 15 bases between them. Germline values: CDR1 GTSNPN, CDR2 SVGIG (reference sequence). CDR3 DNA sequence: TGTGCCTGGGCCGGGACGGGGCTTTACGAGCAGTACTTC. Translated, it gives CAWAGTGLYEQYF.

This chain connects TRBV10-2 to TRBJ2-5, with D possibly being TRBD2 (6 bases). The CDR3 totals 14 residues. V lost 2 bases, J lost 1 base, and 8 bases lay in between. Germline V gene data show CDR1 as WSHSY and CDR2 as SAAADI. CDR3: CASSEMGGQETQYF. CDR3 bases: TGCGCCAGCAGTGAGATGGGAGGCCAAGAGACCCAGTACTTC.

This clone has more than one count but fewer than ten. The junction departs from germline at one end; a sequencing error may be responsible. The gene calls are TRBV10-3 and TRBJ1-5; D remains ambiguous. The CDR3 loop spans 13 amino acids. The germline CDR1 and CDR2 sequences are ENHRY and SYGVKD. The CDR3 nucleotides are TGCGCCAGCAAGGAGAGGGGCAATCAGCCCCAGCATTTT. Translated: CASKERGNQPQHF.

This clone was recorded a few times. The rearrangement links TRBV18 to TRBJ1-2, with TRBD1 identical over 8 bases. The CDR3 is 14 residues long. Germline CDR1 is KGHSH and CDR2 is LQKENI. Losses at the gene ends were 6 bases for V and 7 bases for J; bases not matched to a gene: 10. The CDR3 region is CASSSGQGAAGYTF. DNA of the CDR3: TGTGCCAGCTCGTCAGGACAGGGAGCAGCTGGCTACACCTTC.

V and J are TRBV7-9 and TRBJ1-6; D is unclear. Per the germline V gene, CDR1 is SEHNR and CDR2 is FQNEAQ (reference sequence). The CDR3 runs to 12 residues. Trimming removed 1 base from V and 11 bases from J, with 6 bases in between. The CDR3 reads CASSLDLPPLHF. CDR3 bases: TGTGCCAGCAGCTTAGATCTACCACCCCTCCACTTT.